This T cell receptor (beta chain) comes out of a study of shared clonotypes between healthy human individuals (dated by TCRdb to between 2020 and 2021). For context, the study as a whole: The cohort included a few men and two women between 18 and 49 years of age. For each donor, CD4 naive and CD4 memory were each given three plates, CD8 naive was given two plates, and CD8 memory was given one plate. The study deeply sequenced blood TCR repertoires of about five healthy adults to estimate repertoire size and the extent of clonotype sharing between individuals. To increase sequencing depth and limit assay-specific biases, TCR repertoire library preparation and sequencing were carried out by different laboratories using diverse techniques. Each donor's leukapheresis produced roughly between roughly 0.85 and 10 billion PBMCs.

Using the deep immunoSEQ assay, TCR CDR3 regions were amplified from genomic DNA by multiplex PCR. Extracted genomic DNA from each cell subset was spread evenly across all wells of several immunoSEQ 96-well plates, with each plate serving as a replicate. Each replicate PCR for sorted subsets received about 0.2 ug genomic DNA, equal to about 30,000 T cell genomes. The purified libraries were quantified using a Qubit 3.0 fluorometer, sized with a Bioanalyzer 2100, and then quantified again using the KAPA Library Quantification kit. Every immunoSEQ 96-well plate was sequenced on a separate single-read 150-cycle Illumina NextSeq 550 flow cell. As for the authors' bioinformatics: Because the immunoSEQ output included only junctional sequences and no quality scores, the filtering could not be the same as the filtering used for full-length reads. Sequences were annotated with PyIR, a Python wrapper for IgBLAST v1.9, using IMGT germline references to assign V/J genes and CDR3. Any read was removed if the V/J assignment was weak (E-value above 1e-6), the CDR3 was missing, or the read contained stop codons, out-of-frame junctions, or ambiguous translated residues. A V3J clonotype was defined by an identical inferred V gene, J gene, and CDR3 amino acid sequence. Percentage overlap between repertoires was calculated by dividing the number of shared unique clonotypes by the size of the smaller repertoire. RTK rarefaction, the Chao1 estimator, and Recon v2.1 estimates of unobserved clonotypes were used to assess repertoire richness. Generation probabilities for all TCRbeta clonotypes obtained by the gDNA method from a handful of donors were computed using OLGA. The immuneACCESS repertoire file appears here via TCRdb, limited to in-frame rearrangements. These files lack a portion of the clones; in checked studies, under half of the deficit traces to unresolved V genes, and the cause of the others is not known. V and J calls and clone size are given by that table; D and trimming were obtained from the DNA. The sample yields 950,000 to 1,100,000 clones; approximately 80% were counted once. Together, the top ten hold 0.55% to 0.7% of the sample.

Points the paper makes about the study in general: The genetic and exposure-history diversity represented was limited by the small number of donors. Pairwise subsampling led to the expectation that sequencing depth would affect the degree of clonotype sharing among donors. Sampling was restricted to blood, and TCR repertoires in tissues likely differ from the TCR repertoires found in blood. Larger estimated clonotype richness was generally found for naive subsets than for memory subsets. Clonotypes shared by all four sorted-subset donors showed higher generation probabilities than non-shared clonotypes. Incomplete sequencing was indicated by rarefaction of sorted-subset datasets, despite the large sequencing depth. When a handful of donors were compared, the shared fraction of clonotypes was around 5.1% for naive CD4, roughly 3.4% for naive CD8, more than 2% for memory CD4, and about 0.36% for memory CD8.

As to this clone: Its antigen specificity is not known. No much larger clone is present one base from it, and per-base qualities are unavailable.

The donors were healthy, HIV-negative adults who had no recently reported acute infections or vaccinations. Only Caucasian adults living in Nashville, Tennessee, USA were represented among the donors. CD4+ T cells were enriched by magnetic negative selection, after which naive cells were positively selected on CD45RA and the negative fraction was taken as the memory subset. After blood collection by leukapheresis, PBMCs were isolated using Ficoll-Histopaque density gradient centrifugation and then cryopreserved in the vapor phase of liquid nitrogen. Analytical flow cytometry was used to check the purity and quantity of every magnetically sorted T cell population. Each sorted fraction had its genomic DNA isolated and then quantified by UV absorbance on a Nanodrop 2000c. The sample taken for sequencing was memory CD4+ T cells from PBMCs. Read against the paper, the sample's cell subset or site label means: CD45RA-negative fraction. The sequence derives from a man between 18 and 29 years old in good health. Some clones in this sample may be carry-over from other donors' samples.

The sequence in DNA is TGCGCCACCAAAGAACAGGCGAACACTGAAGCTTTCTTT. This gives the protein CATKEQANTEAFF. The V and J genes are TRBV5-1 and TRBJ1-1; TRBD1 is a possible D gene, resting on 5 matching bases. The trim is 9 bases for V and 1 base for J, with a gap of 13 bases between the germline ends. The germline V gene gives CDR1 as SGHRS and CDR2 as YFSETQ. The CDR3 goes from the cysteine to the phenylalanine over 13 residues. Of all the DNA, just the CDR3 is kept, 39 bases in frame from base 1. The reference TRBV5-1 and TRBJ1-1 proteins fill in what lies around the CDR3, so the full variable domain reads KAGVTQTPRYLIKTRGQQVTLSCSPISGHRSVSWYQQTPGQGLQFLFEYFSETQRNKGNFPGRFSGRQFSNSRSEMNVSTLELGDSALYLCATKEQANTEAFFGQGTRLTVV.